This TCR beta chain came from a study of OX40 agonist ivuxolimab in advanced cancers. Germline-derived CDR1 and CDR2 are LNHDA and SQIVND (reference sequence). The CDR3 spans 14 residues. Trimming took 3 bases from V and 2 from J, leaving 9 bases between them. Measured with immunoSEQ multiplex PCR; TCRdb has only the in-frame clones, and not every one. The sample lists 50,000 to 65,000 clones; about 90% were seen once. The count of this clone is one. The rearrangement uses TRBV19 and TRBJ2-3; possible D gene TRBD1, 5 bases. Sequencing was performed on CD4+ or CD8+ T cells sorted from blood, taken in a trial of the OX40 agonist ivuxolimab. This clonotype was obtained from an adult with an advanced solid tumor such as melanoma, head and neck, liver or kidney cancer. The CDR3 DNA is TGTGCCAGTAGTATTTCAGGGTTCACAGATACGCAGTATTTT. Translated: CASSISGFTDTQYF.